This entry concerns a single TCR beta chain. This specimen comes from a study of memory CD4+ T cells and cytomegalovirus serostatus. As for the study in general: Healthy Belgian adult donors included about 10 CMV-positive and some 25 CMV-negative people.

Data came from immunoSEQ multiplex PCR; TCRdb stores just in-frame clones and leaves some out. The sample lists about 60,000 clones, 82% occurring once. The sort gate was single viable CD3+CD4+CD8-CD45RO+ cells for memory CD4+ T cells. The V gene's germline CDR1 is MNHEY and CDR2 SMNVEV (reference sequence). V dropped 5 bases and J dropped 8 bases, with 12 bases sitting between them. The CDR3 consists of 13 residues. The sample comprised memory CD4+ T cells from blood. The rearrangement links TRBV27 to TRBJ1-4; D is possibly TRBD1 (6 bases). This receptor was obtained from an adult in good health and CMV-seronegative. Some clones in this sample may be carry-over from other donors' samples. CDR3 sequence (DNA): TGTGCCAGCAGTCACAGGGTTGGGGAAAAACTGTTTTTT. Translation: CASSHRVGEKLFF.